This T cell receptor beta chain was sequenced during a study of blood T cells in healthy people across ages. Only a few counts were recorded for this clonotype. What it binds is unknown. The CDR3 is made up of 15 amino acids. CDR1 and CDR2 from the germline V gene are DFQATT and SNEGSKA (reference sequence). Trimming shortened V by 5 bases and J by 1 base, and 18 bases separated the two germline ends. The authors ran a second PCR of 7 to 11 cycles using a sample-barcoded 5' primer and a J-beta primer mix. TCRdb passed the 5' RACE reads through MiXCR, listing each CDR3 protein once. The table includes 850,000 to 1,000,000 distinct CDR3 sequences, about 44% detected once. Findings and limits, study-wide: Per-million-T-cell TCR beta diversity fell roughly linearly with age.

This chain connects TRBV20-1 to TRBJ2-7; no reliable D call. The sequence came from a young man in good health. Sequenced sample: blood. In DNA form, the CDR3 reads TGCAGTGCTGAATTGCCGGGCCAGGTATCCTACGAGCAGTACTTC. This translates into CSAELPGQVSYEQYF.